This TCR beta chain was sequenced during a study of T-cell reconstitution after alpha-beta-depleted transplantation in children. This clonotype was counted between two and nine times. Library preparation (for TCRbeta) was performed with unique molecular identifiers. MiXCR, applied by TCRdb to the PCR reads, yields one record per CDR3 protein. The data contain 420,000 or so distinct CDR3 sequences, 11% of them singletons. The germline V and J ends were trimmed by 0 bases and 4 bases, with 9 bases remaining between them. The CDR3 runs 14 residues. The germline V gene encodes CDR1 LGHNA and CDR2 YSLEER. This sequence originates from a human donor who donated a stem cell graft to a child with acute myeloid leukemia. Sequencing used PBMCs from the stem cell graft donor, obtained from the stem cell graft. The V and J genes are TRBV4-3 and TRBJ1-2; D is ambiguous. The CDR3 here is CASSQEGGFYGYTF. The CDR3 coding sequence is TGCGCCAGCAGCCAAGAGGGCGGGTTCTATGGCTACACCTTC.